The entry below describes one TCR beta chain. Its antigen is not identified. The data derive from a study of T cell responses to AZD1222 COVID-19 vaccine. Samples with a second dose at about 4 or about 12 weeks were pooled together. The study's findings and limits: Donors, mostly white British, included more females; clonal diversity was possibly underestimated. Spike-wide coverage was observed for vaccine-associated CD4 TCRs, with dominant responses at 160-218 and 743-854. Repertoire collection took place solely once the T cell response had peaked.

Method: immunoSEQ multiplex PCR; TCRdb's copy keeps in-frame clones and lacks some. This sample carries more than 95,000 clones, roughly 88% of them seen once, and the ten largest clones take around a quarter. Per germline, CDR1 SGHRS and CDR2 YFSETQ. The CDR3 consists of 15 residues. The germline V and J ends were trimmed by 2 bases and 4 bases, with 15 bases remaining between them. The receptor's source is an adult who received the AZD1222 COVID-19 vaccine. The sequenced sample was peripheral blood, obtained 28 days after the second AZD1222 dose. The genes are TRBV5-1 and TRBJ1-2; D is possibly TRBD1 (5 bases). In nucleotides, the CDR3 is TGCGCCAGCAGCTTTGCGGGGAGGCAGGGCTATGGCTACACCTTC. Translating it yields CASSFAGRQGYGYTF.